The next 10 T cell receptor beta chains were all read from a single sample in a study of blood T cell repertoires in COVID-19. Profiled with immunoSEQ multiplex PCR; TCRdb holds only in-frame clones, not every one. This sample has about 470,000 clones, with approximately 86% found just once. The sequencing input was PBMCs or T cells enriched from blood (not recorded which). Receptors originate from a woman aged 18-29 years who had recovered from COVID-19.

CDR3 protein: CATSSEGADTGELFF. DNA for the CDR3: TGTGCCACCAGTAGTGAGGGGGCGGACACCGGGGAGCTGTTTTTT. The chain uses TRBV24-1 and TRBJ2-2, with TRBD1 identical over 7 bases. The CDR3 length is 15 residues. Losses at the gene ends were 6 bases for V and 3 bases for J; bases not matched to a gene: 6. CDR1 is KGHDR, CDR2 SFDVKD, per germline.

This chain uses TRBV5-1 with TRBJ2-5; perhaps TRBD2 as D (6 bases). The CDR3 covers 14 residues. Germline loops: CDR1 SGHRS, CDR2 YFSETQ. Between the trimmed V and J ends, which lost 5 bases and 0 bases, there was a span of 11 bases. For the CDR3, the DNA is TGCGCCAGCAGGGCGGGGATGTACCAAGAGACCCAGTACTTC. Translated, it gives CASRAGMYQETQYF. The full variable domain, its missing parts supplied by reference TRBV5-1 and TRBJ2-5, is KAGVTQTPRYLIKTRGQQVTLSCSPISGHRSVSWYQQTPGQGLQFLFEYFSETQRNKGNFPGRFSGRQFSNSRSEMNVSTLELGDSALYLCASRAGMYQETQYFGPGTRLLVL.

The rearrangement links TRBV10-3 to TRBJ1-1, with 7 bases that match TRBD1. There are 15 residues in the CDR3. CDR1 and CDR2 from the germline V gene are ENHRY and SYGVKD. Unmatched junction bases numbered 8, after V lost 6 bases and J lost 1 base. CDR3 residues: CAISATTGRNTEAFF. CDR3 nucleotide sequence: TGTGCCATCAGCGCTACGACAGGGAGGAACACTGAAGCTTTCTTT.

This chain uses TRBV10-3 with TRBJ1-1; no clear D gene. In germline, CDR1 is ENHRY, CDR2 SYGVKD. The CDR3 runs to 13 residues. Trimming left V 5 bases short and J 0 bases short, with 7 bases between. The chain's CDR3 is CAISLELNTEAFF. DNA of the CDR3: TGTGCCATCAGTCTTGAGTTGAACACTGAAGCTTTCTTT.

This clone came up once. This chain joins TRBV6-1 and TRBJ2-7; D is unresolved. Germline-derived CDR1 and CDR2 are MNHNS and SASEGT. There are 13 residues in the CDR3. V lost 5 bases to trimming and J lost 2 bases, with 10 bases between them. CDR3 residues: CASSQRRAYEQYF. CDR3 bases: TGTGCCAGCAGTCAACGACGGGCCTACGAGCAGTACTTC.

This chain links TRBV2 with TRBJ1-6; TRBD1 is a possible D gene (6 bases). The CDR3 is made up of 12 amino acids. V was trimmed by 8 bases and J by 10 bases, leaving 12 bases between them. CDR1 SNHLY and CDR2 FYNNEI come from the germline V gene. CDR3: CASEAGASPLHF. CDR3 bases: TGTGCCAGCGAAGCAGGGGCCTCACCCCTCCACTTT.

DNA of the CDR3: TGCGCCAGCAGTCAATTGGGGGACAGGAGTCATCATCAGCCCCAGCATTTT. This encodes CASSQLGDRSHHQPQHF. V usage is TRBV23-1 and J usage is TRBJ1-5; TRBD1 matches at 8 bases. TRBV23-1 is identified as an open reading frame with a role that is uncertain. After removal of 1 base from V and 5 bases from J, the junction contained 10 bases not matched to a gene. The CDR3 contains 17 residues.

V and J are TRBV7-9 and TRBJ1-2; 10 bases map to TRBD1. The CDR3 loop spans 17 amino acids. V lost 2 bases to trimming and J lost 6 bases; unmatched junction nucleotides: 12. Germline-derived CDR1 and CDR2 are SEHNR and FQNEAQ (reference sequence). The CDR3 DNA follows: TGTGCCAGCAGCTTATCAGGGACAGGGGCTTTCTCCGATGGCTACACCTTC. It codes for CASSLSGTGAFSDGYTF.

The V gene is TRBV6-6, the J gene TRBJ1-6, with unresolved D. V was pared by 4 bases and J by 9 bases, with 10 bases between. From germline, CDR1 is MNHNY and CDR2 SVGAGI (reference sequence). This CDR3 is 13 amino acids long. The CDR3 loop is CASSSTRGSPLHF. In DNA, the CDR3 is TGTGCCAGCAGTTCTACCCGTGGTTCACCCCTCCACTTT.

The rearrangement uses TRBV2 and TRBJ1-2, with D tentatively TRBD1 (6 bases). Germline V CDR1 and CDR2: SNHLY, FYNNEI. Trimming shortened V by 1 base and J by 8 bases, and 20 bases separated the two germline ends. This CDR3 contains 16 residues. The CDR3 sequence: CASSEGGHRVGKGYTF. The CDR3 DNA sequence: TGTGCCAGCAGTGAAGGGGGCCACAGGGTTGGTAAGGGCTACACCTTC.